These 15 T cell receptor beta chains were sequenced from one sample in a study of early T cells in non-severe SARS-CoV-2 infection. TCRdb re-called the 5' RACE reads through MiXCR, storing one row per CDR3 protein. The data contain about 99,000 distinct CDR3 sequences, about 15% of them seen just once; the ten biggest clones take up 1.3%. Sequencing was carried out using whole blood. These receptors came from an adult who was a healthcare worker with PCR-confirmed SARS-CoV-2 infection or an uninfected control (not recorded which).

At least ten counts were recorded for this clonotype. The gene calls are TRBV30 and TRBJ2-3; 12 bases agree with TRBD2. The CDR3 has 15 residues. V lost 4 bases to trimming and J lost 4 bases; unmatched junction nucleotides: 6. Looked up from germline, CDR1 is GTSNPN and CDR2 is SVGIG (reference sequence). DNA of the CDR3: TGTGCCTGGATCGCTAGCGGGGGGGCCGCAGATACGCAGTATTTT. Residues: CAWIASGGAADTQYF. Together with reference TRBV30 and TRBJ2-3, the CDR3 gives the full variable domain: SQTIHQWPATLVQPVGSPLSLECTVEGTSNPNLYWYRQAAGRGLQLLFYSVGIGQISSEVPQNLSASRPQDRQFILSSKKLLLSDSGFYLCAWIASGGAADTQYFGPGTRLTVL.

This clonotype was counted a few times. The chain is built from TRBV28 and TRBJ1-2; D is possibly TRBD1 (6 bases). Germline CDR1 and CDR2: MDHEN and SYDVKM. V was cut by 10 bases and J by 3 bases, with 12 bases left in between. This CDR3 has 12 residues. Here the CDR3 DNA reads TGTGCCACCGGACAGCTCGACTATGGCTACACCTTC. Translated, it gives CATGQLDYGYTF.

The chain carries TRBV6-1 and TRBJ2-3; unclear D gene. Trimming stripped 7 bases from V and 6 bases from J, with 17 bases between. CDR1 is MNHNS and CDR2 is SASEGT in the germline V gene. The CDR3 runs to 14 residues. CDR3 residues: CASKFAASFDTQYF. In DNA form, the CDR3 reads TGTGCCAGCAAATTTGCGGCATCTTTCGATACGCAGTATTTT.

This chain connects TRBV27 to TRBJ2-1, with D perhaps TRBD1 (5 bases). Germline-derived CDR1 and CDR2 are MNHEY and SMNVEV (reference sequence). This CDR3 spans 14 amino acids. Deletions cut 4 bases from V and 5 bases from J, with 12 bases between. The CDR3 bases are TGTGCCAGCAGTTCTTACCAGGGCCACAATGAGCAGTTCTTC. Translating gives CASSSYQGHNEQFF.

CDR3 sequence (DNA): TGTGCCAGCAGCCAATCTTTTCAGGGGAATGGCTACACCTTC. Translated: CASSQSFQGNGYTF. The gene calls are TRBV3-1 and TRBJ1-2; D possibly corresponds to TRBD1 (6 bases). CDR1 is LGHDT and CDR2 is YNNKEL in the germline V gene (reference sequence). The CDR3 covers 14 residues. The germline V and J ends were trimmed by 2 bases and 6 bases, with 13 bases remaining between them. The variable domain in full, completed from reference TRBV3-1 and TRBJ1-2, reads DTAVSQTPKYLVTQMGNDKSIKCEQNLGHDTMYWYKQDSKKFLKIMFSYNNKELIINETVPNRFSPKSPDKAHLNLHINSLELGDSAVYFCASSQSFQGNGYTFGSGTRLTVV.

The genes are TRBV4-2 and TRBJ2-7; 9 nucleotides match TRBD2. V gave up 4 bases and J gave up 2 bases; unmatched junction bases: 6. There are 15 residues in the CDR3. Germline-derived CDR1 and CDR2 are LGHNA and YNFKEQ. The DNA for the CDR3 is TGTGCCAGCAGCCCAGTAGCGGGGGAGACCTACGAGCAGTACTTC. Translated: CASSPVAGETYEQYF.

There are a few counts of this clonotype. V and J are TRBV5-6 and TRBJ2-5, with 7 nucleotides matching TRBD1. Per the germline V gene, CDR1 is SGHDT and CDR2 is YYEEEE. CDR3 length equals 15 residues. Trimming at V came to 4 bases and at J to 2 bases, leaving 8 bases not matched to a gene. The CDR3 DNA reads as TGTGCCAGCAGCCCCGGGACAGCTTTTCAAGAGACCCAGTACTTC. Its protein product is CASSPGTAFQETQYF. The full variable domain, in which reference TRBV5-6 and TRBJ2-5 provide the parts outside the CDR3, is DAGVTQSPTHLIKTRGQQVTLRCSPKSGHDTVSWYQQALGQGPQFIFQYYEEEERQRGNFPDRFSGHQFPNYSSELNVNALLLGDSALYLCASSPGTAFQETQYFGPGTRLLVL.

The chain employs TRBV18 and TRBJ2-2, with D possibly being TRBD1 or TRBD2 (6 bases each). Germline V gene sequence: CDR1 KGHSH, CDR2 LQKENI. The CDR3 loop spans 16 amino acids. The ends were cut back, 2 bases at V and 2 bases at J, with 12 bases in the middle. CDR3 in DNA: TGTGCCAGCTCACCATTTGCGGGACAAAACACCGGGGAGCTGTTTTTT. This translates into CASSPFAGQNTGELFF.

V gene TRBV27 combines with J gene TRBJ2-7, with 7 nucleotides matching TRBD2. After removal of 4 bases from V and 2 bases from J, the junction contained 2 bases not matched to a gene. Per the germline V gene, CDR1 is MNHEY and CDR2 is SMNVEV (reference sequence). This CDR3 region has 13 residues. The CDR3 reads CASSSGLTYEQYF. The CDR3 DNA is TGTGCCAGCAGTTCGGGACTAACCTACGAGCAGTACTTC.

This clonotype showed up just a few times. The chain is built from TRBV3-1 and TRBJ2-1, with 16 nucleotides matching TRBD2. With V trimmed by 1 base and J by 2 bases, 2 bases remained unmatched. The germline CDR1 and CDR2 sequences are LGHDT and YNNKEL (reference sequence). The CDR3 has 18 amino acids. The CDR3 sequence is CASSQAGTSGRAYNEQFF. In DNA form, the CDR3 reads TGTGCCAGCAGCCAAGCCGGGACTAGCGGGAGGGCCTACAATGAGCAGTTCTTC.

This clonotype was observed at least ten times. The V and J genes are TRBV20-1 and TRBJ2-1; tentatively, D is TRBD1 (6 bases). CDR1 and CDR2 (germline): DFQATT, SNEGSKA (reference sequence). Trimming took 4 bases from V and 2 from J, leaving 12 bases between them. The CDR3 contains 14 residues. CDR3 in amino acids: CSAKQGSAYNEQFF. CDR3 sequence (DNA): TGCAGTGCTAAACAGGGTTCGGCCTACAATGAGCAGTTCTTC.

The table lists this clonotype with a few counts. The CDR3 DNA follows: TGCGCCAGCAGTGAGTCGTTCTCTAAATACAATGAGCAGTTCTTC. It yields the protein CASSESFSKYNEQFF. The gene calls are TRBV10-1 and TRBJ2-1; no firm D call. The CDR3 is made up of 15 amino acids. Looked up from germline, CDR1 is WNHNN and CDR2 is SYGVQD (reference sequence). V gave up 0 bases and J gave up 4 bases, with 10 bases separating them.

A few counts support this clonotype. The chain has TRBV28 and TRBJ2-7; D may match TRBD1 or TRBD2 (6 bases each). This CDR3 is built from 15 residues. Between the trimmed V and J ends, which lost 5 bases and 3 bases, there was a span of 17 bases. Germline CDR1 and CDR2: MDHEN and SYDVKM. The CDR3 DNA reads as TGTGCCAGCAGTCGGGACTTTGGGGGCCTCTACGAGCAGTACTTC. This translates into CASSRDFGGLYEQYF.

The chain combines TRBV27 with TRBJ2-1; a possible D gene is TRBD2 (6 bases). The CDR3 sequence is 14 residues long. Per germline, CDR1 MNHEY and CDR2 SMNVEV (reference sequence). Trimming removed 10 bases at V and 2 bases at J, with 15 bases between. CDR3 region: CATKGRDTYNEQFF. In DNA form, the CDR3 reads TGTGCCACCAAGGGGCGGGATACCTACAATGAGCAGTTCTTC.

V usage is TRBV18 and J usage is TRBJ2-1; 10 bases are shared with TRBD2. Germline V gives CDR1 KGHSH, CDR2 LQKENI. Losses at the gene ends were 1 base for V and 6 bases for J; bases not matched to a gene: 9. The CDR3 spans 17 residues. CDR3 amino acids: CASSPRSQREGPNEQFF. The CDR3 DNA follows: TGTGCCAGCTCACCACGTTCTCAGCGGGAGGGCCCCAATGAGCAGTTCTTC.